Listed below are T cell receptor beta chains from one sample, sequenced in a study of cytomegalovirus exposure and HLA in healthy donors. Data came from immunoSEQ multiplex PCR; TCRdb stores just in-frame clones and leaves some out. The repertoire includes around 150,000 clones, around 84% of them detected once, and about 2% sits in the top ten. Sequenced sample: PBMCs. These receptor sequences come from a young man in good health and CMV-seropositive. Both conserved end residues are part of each CDR3.

V gene: TRBV6-1; J gene: TRBJ1-2; CDR3 protein: CASRTPGQVTYGYTF
V gene: TRBV10-1; J gene: TRBJ2-7; CDR3 protein: CASSSNGTGDDGPYEQYF
V gene: TRBV12-5; J gene: TRBJ2-5; CDR3 protein: CASGPDSGDETQYF
V gene: TRBV27; J gene: TRBJ1-5; CDR3 protein: CASSLEGDQPQHF
V gene: TRBV9; J gene: TRBJ2-7; CDR3 protein: CASSVGGQSYEQYF
V gene: TRBV6-5; J gene: TRBJ1-6; CDR3 protein: CASSYRTGGRPLHF
V gene: TRBV6-1; J gene: TRBJ2-4; CDR3 protein: CASSEAEGAQGKPAKNIQYF
V gene: TRBV10-1; J gene: TRBJ1-6; CDR3 protein: CASRDTGGVVLHF
V gene: TRBV4-1; J gene: TRBJ2-3; CDR3 protein: CASSSPGPDTQYF
V gene: TRBV12-5; J gene: TRBJ2-6; CDR3 protein: CASGLSGANGLTF
V gene: TRBV7-2; J gene: TRBJ1-5; CDR3 protein: CASSLAGGIPNQPQHF
V gene: TRBV30; J gene: TRBJ1-1; CDR3 protein: CARDRGGTEAFF
V gene: TRBV4-3; J gene: TRBJ1-1; CDR3 protein: CASSPGTGKAFF
V gene: TRBV5-1; J gene: TRBJ2-3; CDR3 protein: CASSWGRRGGADTQYF
V gene: TRBV5-1; J gene: TRBJ2-1; CDR3 protein: CASSLAAGVYNEQFF
V gene: TRBV27; J gene: TRBJ1-1; CDR3 protein: CASSPGQHMNTEAFF
V gene: TRBV6-5; J gene: TRBJ2-2; CDR3 protein: CASSYSNGGGGELFF
V gene: TRBV7-9; J gene: TRBJ2-7; CDR3 protein: CASSPGQGNSYEQYF
V gene: TRBV6-1; J gene: TRBJ2-7; CDR3 protein: CASETYLYEQYF
V gene: TRBV5-1; J gene: NA; CDR3 protein: CASSPSLYEQYF
V gene: TRBV4-1; J gene: TRBJ1-2; CDR3 protein: CASSRGTGGGGYGYTF
V gene: TRBV5-6; J gene: TRBJ1-1; CDR3 protein: CASSLGTGVNTEAFF
V gene: TRBV7-9; J gene: TRBJ1-2; CDR3 protein: CASRTTGTGEGYTF
V gene: TRBV6-4; J gene: TRBJ2-3; CDR3 protein: CASSEGGHTQYF
V gene: TRBV11-2; J gene: TRBJ2-3; CDR3 protein: CASSLDGTGGNTQYF
V gene: TRBV6-5; J gene: TRBJ2-7; CDR3 protein: CASTPGGTYEQYF
V gene: TRBV6-6; J gene: TRBJ2-7; CDR3 protein: CASSYGRGSYEQYF
V gene: TRBV5-1; J gene: TRBJ2-5; CDR3 protein: CASSFNLQGPETQYF
V gene: TRBV10-3; J gene: TRBJ2-2; CDR3 protein: CAISESGTGATGELFF
V gene: TRBV7-9; J gene: TRBJ1-5; CDR3 protein: CSSSPSGGTVNQPQHF
V gene: TRBV12-5; J gene: TRBJ1-1; CDR3 protein: CASGLDFRVNTEAFF
V gene: TRBV12-5; J gene: TRBJ2-7; CDR3 protein: CASGRGQVGPYEQYF
V gene: TRBV7-9; J gene: TRBJ1-4; CDR3 protein: CASSSREARGEKLFF
V gene: TRBV7-9; J gene: TRBJ1-5; CDR3 protein: CSSSRGGAARNQPQHF
V gene: TRBV4-2; J gene: TRBJ2-1; CDR3 protein: CASSPQGPYNEQFF
V gene: TRBV5-6; J gene: TRBJ1-1; CDR3 protein: CASSSGLKNTEAFF
V gene: TRBV6-6; J gene: TRBJ2-4; CDR3 protein: CASSYSNPDRENSQYF
V gene: TRBV30; J gene: TRBJ1-4; CDR3 protein: CAWSLPNEKLFF
V gene: TRBV6-4; J gene: TRBJ2-6; CDR3 protein: CASSETGGSGANGLTF
V gene: TRBV29-1; J gene: TRBJ1-1; CDR3 protein: CSVESGGHGNTEAFF